This TCR beta chain stems from a study of CD8 T cells in ankylosing spondylitis. TCRdb itself ran the 5' RACE reads through MiXCR, one entry per CDR3 protein. The top ten hold about 8.2% of the sample, which has approximately 300,000 distinct CDR3 sequences, 15% to 20% seen once. The CDR3 sequence is 15 residues long. Trimming stripped 4 bases from V and 0 bases from J, with 13 bases between. Germline V gene data show CDR1 as SGHRS and CDR2 as YFSETQ. Regarding this clonotype: As yet, its antigen is unknown.

Study-level findings and limits: Disease-linked clones had a CD8+ phenotype and relatively low frequency in peripheral blood. Blood of patients with ankylosing spondylitis appeared to be characterized by a TCR beta motif of roughly eight highly homologous variants.

The receptor's source is a male donor with ankylosing spondylitis or in good health (not recorded which). The V gene is TRBV5-1, the J gene TRBJ1-1; D ambiguous. Material: blood, either unsorted or a sorted T cell fraction (not recorded which). CDR3 protein: CASSPRADLNTEAFF. DNA of the CDR3: TGCGCCAGCAGCCCACGGGCGGATTTGAACACTGAAGCTTTCTTT.